This TCR beta chain was sequenced for a study of T cell changes during pregnancy in multiple sclerosis. Some clones are missing from TCRdb's copy, which holds only in-frame ones; the method was immunoSEQ multiplex PCR. Seen here are about 77,000 clones, 70% to 90% observed once, and the top ten hold under 2.5%. The specimen was peripheral blood, collected before pregnancy. The source is a female donor with multiple sclerosis, enrolled in a pregnancy study.

CDR3 DNA sequence: TGTGCCACCACTGGACTAGGGAGCGTGACGACCTTCTTC. Its protein product is CATTGLGSVTTFF. This chain joins TRBV2 and TRBJ2-1; 7 bases match TRBD2. J gave up 16 bases and V 10 bases, and 19 bases lay outside the gene matches. There are 13 residues in the CDR3. Germline V lookup: CDR1 SNHLY, CDR2 FYNNEI.